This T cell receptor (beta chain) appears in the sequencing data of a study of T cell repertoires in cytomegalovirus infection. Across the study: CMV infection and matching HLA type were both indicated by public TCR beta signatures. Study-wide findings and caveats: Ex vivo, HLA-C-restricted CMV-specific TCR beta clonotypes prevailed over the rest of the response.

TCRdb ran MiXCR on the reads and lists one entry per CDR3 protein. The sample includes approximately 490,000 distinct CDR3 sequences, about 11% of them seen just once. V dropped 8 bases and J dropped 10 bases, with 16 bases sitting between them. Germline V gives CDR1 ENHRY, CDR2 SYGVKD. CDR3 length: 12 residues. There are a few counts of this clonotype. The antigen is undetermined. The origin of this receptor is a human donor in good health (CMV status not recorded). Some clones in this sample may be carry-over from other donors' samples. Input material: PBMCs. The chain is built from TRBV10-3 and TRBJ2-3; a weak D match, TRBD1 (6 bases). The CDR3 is CAIGPGEVAQYF. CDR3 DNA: TGTGCCATCGGGCCAGGGGAAGTGGCGCAGTATTTT.